This T cell receptor beta chain was sequenced during a study of T cells in Graves' hyperthyroidism and ophthalmopathy. Template material for amplifying TCR beta CDR3 regions consisted of RNA transcripts. First-round RT-PCR of the TCR CDR3 relied on the HTBI primer set. TCRdb re-analysed the multiplex PCR reads in MiXCR, keeping a single row per CDR3 protein. Of about 690,000 distinct CDR3 sequences listed, 17% were seen once; the top ten hold around a sixth. Clinical symptoms, serum thyroxine and TRAb, thyroid ultrasound and orbital computed tomography were used for the diagnoses. Fresh peripheral blood, about 9.6 ml, yielded the PBMCs. This clonotype was counted a few times. As yet, its antigen is unknown. The CDR3 runs to 15 residues. Trimming removed 1 base from V and 7 bases from J; junction bases left unmatched: 7. Germline assignment: CDR1 DFQATT and CDR2 SNEGSKA (reference sequence). Regarding the study as a whole: Most thyroid clonotypes expanded above 0.001 were also detected in blood.

Sequenced: blood. This receptor was taken from a man aged 50 to 60 with Graves' hyperthyroidism. The chain couples TRBV20-1 to TRBJ2-1, with 10 bases lining up with TRBD2. CDR3 sequence: CSARGGSGRLNEQFF. For the CDR3, the DNA is TGCAGTGCTAGAGGGGGTAGCGGGAGGTTAAATGAGCAGTTCTTC.